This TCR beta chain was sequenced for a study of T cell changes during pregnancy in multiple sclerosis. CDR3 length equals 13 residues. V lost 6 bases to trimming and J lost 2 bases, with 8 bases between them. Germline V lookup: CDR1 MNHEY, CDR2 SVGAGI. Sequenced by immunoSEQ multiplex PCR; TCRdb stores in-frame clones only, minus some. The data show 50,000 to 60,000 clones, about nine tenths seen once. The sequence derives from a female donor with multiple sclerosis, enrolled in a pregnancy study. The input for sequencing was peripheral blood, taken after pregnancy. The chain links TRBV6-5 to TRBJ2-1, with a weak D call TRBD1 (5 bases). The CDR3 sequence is CASRWGPYNEQFF. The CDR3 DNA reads TGTGCCAGCAGGTGGGGCCCCTACAATGAGCAGTTCTTC.